At least ten counts were recorded for the clone carrying this T cell receptor beta chain. Its antigen is as yet unknown. This sample was included in a study of early T cells in non-severe SARS-CoV-2 infection. Study-wide background: Whole-blood bulk RNA, unsorted, was sequenced, and chains were unpaired.

Individual cDNA molecules received unique molecular identifiers. From the 5' RACE reads, TCRdb called clonotypes with MiXCR, one entry per CDR3 protein. The sample carries 74,000 or so distinct CDR3 sequences, approximately 10% recorded once. The V segment lost 2 bases and the J segment 5 bases; nucleotides outside the gene matches: 3. From germline, CDR1 is SEHNR and CDR2 FQNEAQ (reference sequence). The CDR3 spans 13 residues. Study-level points and caveats: VDJdb matching favored anti-spike CD8 responses, missing private and CD4 specificities.

This rearrangement joins TRBV7-9 to TRBJ2-7, with 7 bases that match TRBD1. The TCR was taken from an adult who was a healthcare worker with PCR-confirmed SARS-CoV-2 infection or an uninfected control (not recorded which). The sequenced sample was whole blood. This chain's CDR3 is CASSLYGTDEQYF. In DNA, the CDR3 is TGTGCCAGCAGCTTATATGGGACAGACGAGCAGTACTTC.